This entry concerns a single T cell receptor (beta chain). Antigen: not known. The Oncomine TCR Beta short-read assay was applied to DNA of cultured CD4+ T cells. TCRdb re-called the PCR reads with MiXCR, one entry per CDR3 protein. The sample holds about 10,000 distinct CDR3 sequences; roughly 26% are singletons and the top ten take 20% to 30%. This sample was included in a study of vaccination and CD4 T cells after COVID-19. Overall study: The stimulating agents, overlapping spike peptides, came from SARS-CoV-2, HCoV-NL63, HCoV-OC43 and HCoV-229E.

The CDR3 consists of 13 residues. CDR1 SGHRS and CDR2 YFSETQ come from the germline V gene. The ends lost 1 base at V and 4 bases at J; junction bases unmatched: 1. Whole-study results and caveats: In convalescent patients, a median approximately 90% of post-vaccine SARS-CoV-2-reactive clones appeared only after vaccination. Spike mono-reactivity held for 304 of 307 vaccine-specific clones in convalescent patients.

Treatment of the sample: 10-day PBMC culture with coronavirus spike peptide pools or control peptides (ViraFEST assay). Negative-selection isolation of CD4+ T cells was performed after more than 8 days of culture. The V and J genes are TRBV5-1 and TRBJ2-5; TRBD2 matches 7 bases. Sequences were obtained from cultured CD4+ T cells from blood. The TCR originated in a human donor with COVID-19. The CDR3 DNA reads as TGCGCCAGCAGCTTGACGGGGGGAGAGACCCAGTACTTC. Protein sequence: CASSLTGGETQYF. The full variable domain, its missing parts supplied by reference TRBV5-1 and TRBJ2-5, is KAGVTQTPRYLIKTRGQQVTLSCSPISGHRSVSWYQQTPGQGLQFLFEYFSETQRNKGNFPGRFSGRQFSNSRSEMNVSTLELGDSALYLCASSLTGGETQYFGPGTRLLVL.